Following are 30 T cell receptor beta chains from one sample sequenced in a study of long-term antiretroviral therapy in people with HIV. This was the immunoSEQ v3.0 assay at survey level. Libraries were prepared by immunoSEQ multiplex PCR; TCRdb keeps only in-frame clonotypes and omits some of them. The sample holds roughly 18,000 clones, 90% to 95% seen once. The material sequenced was unsorted PBMCs, taken 3 years after starting antiretroviral therapy. Receptors were obtained from a man over 45 with HIV.

The V and J genes are TRBV7-2 and TRBJ2-6; D unresolved. Germline CDR1 is SGHTA and CDR2 is FQGNSA. With 1 base removed from V and 2 bases from J, the gap between germline ends came to 6 bases. The CDR3 is made up of 15 amino acids. CDR3 DNA sequence: TGTGCCAGCAGCTTAGTAAGGGCTGGGGCCAACGTCCTGACTTTC. Translating it yields CASSLVRAGANVLTF.

The chain links TRBV9 to TRBJ2-7, with D possibly called TRBD1 or TRBD2 (5 bases each). CDR1 is SGDLS, CDR2 YYNGEE, per germline. The CDR3 contains 14 residues. The V end was cut by 0 bases, the J end by 5 bases, with 12 bases between. The CDR3 loop reads CASSVATGPNEQYF. CDR3 DNA sequence: TGTGCCAGCAGCGTAGCTACGGGGCCCAACGAGCAGTACTTC.

This CDR3 is CASSLGTDYNEQFF. The CDR3 coding sequence is TGTGCCAGCAGCTTAGGGACGGACTACAATGAGCAGTTCTTC. The rearrangement links TRBV7-9 to TRBJ2-1; D is unclear. The CDR3 consists of 14 residues. CDR1 SEHNR and CDR2 FQNEAQ come from the germline V gene (reference sequence). V was cut by 1 base and J by 3 bases, with 7 bases left in between. Looking up the rest from reference TRBV7-9 and TRBJ2-1 gives the full variable domain: DTGVSQNPRHKITKRGQNVTFRCDPISEHNRLYWYRQTLGQGPEFLTYFQNEAQLEKSRLLSDRFSAERPKGSFSTLEIQRTEQGDSAMYLCASSLGTDYNEQFFGPGTRLTVL.

This clone was picked up a small number of times. V usage is TRBV20-1 and J usage is TRBJ1-1; no clear D. The length of the CDR3 is 11 residues. Germline CDR1 DFQATT, CDR2 SNEGSKA (reference sequence). The V gene lost 4 bases and the J gene lost 5 bases, with 8 bases spanning the gap. The CDR3 coding sequence is TGCAGTGCTATCGAGGTGACTGAAGCTTTCTTT. Its translation: CSAIEVTEAFF.

The rearrangement uses TRBV27 and TRBJ2-1; D unclear. This CDR3 region has 14 residues. V lost 5 bases to trimming and J lost 5 bases, with 13 bases between them. Germline-derived CDR1 and CDR2 are MNHEY and SMNVEV (reference sequence). In DNA, the CDR3 is TGTGCCAGCAGTCCATCCCCTATGGACAATGAGCAGTTCTTC. It is translated as CASSPSPMDNEQFF.

The gene calls are TRBV4-3 and TRBJ2-2, with TRBD2 matching over 12 bases. V gave up 5 bases and J gave up 7 bases; unmatched junction bases: 14. Germline lookup yields CDR1 LGHNA and CDR2 YSLEER. The CDR3 length is 18 residues. CDR3 sequence reads: CASSEVSSGGALSGELFF. CDR3 nucleotides: TGCGCCAGCAGCGAAGTCTCTAGCGGGGGGGCTCTAAGCGGGGAGCTGTTTTTT.

V and J are TRBV4-3 and TRBJ1-6, with 9 bases that match TRBD1. This CDR3 region has 16 residues. V trimming: 0 bases; J trimming: 10 bases; junction bases outside the gene matches: 7. In germline, CDR1 is LGHNA, CDR2 YSLEER. The CDR3 nucleotides are TGCGCCAGCAGCCAAGATAGAGGGACAGGGAGGTCACCCCTCCACTTT. It specifies CASSQDRGTGRSPLHF.

This rearrangement joins TRBV10-3 to TRBJ2-3; D unclear. Trimming pared 3 bases from V and 0 bases from J, leaving 7 bases between. The CDR3 extends over 14 amino acids. The germline CDR1 and CDR2 sequences are ENHRY and SYGVKD. The CDR3 is CAISDRTSTDTQYF. The CDR3 bases are TGTGCCATCAGTGACAGAACTAGCACAGATACGCAGTATTTT.

The chain has TRBV4-3 and TRBJ1-4; tentatively, D is TRBD1 (5 bases). In germline, CDR1 is LGHNA, CDR2 YSLEER. The V end was cut by 4 bases, the J end by 4 bases, with 13 bases between. This CDR3 spans 15 amino acids. CDR3 residues: CASSPGSGNNEKLFF. The CDR3, as DNA: TGCGCCAGCAGCCCCGGCTCAGGGAATAATGAAAAACTGTTTTTT.

The CDR3 DNA reads as TGTGCCAGCAGCTTAGTACCGGGACAGGGTGGCTCCGGGGAGCTGTTTTTT. Translating it yields CASSLVPGQGGSGELFF. This chain connects TRBV7-9 to TRBJ2-2; 9 positions match TRBD1. V was pared by 1 base and J by 6 bases, with 9 bases of the junction left unmatched. The CDR3 runs to 17 residues. CDR1 and CDR2 from the germline V gene are SEHNR and FQNEAQ (reference sequence).

This clone showed up just once. The chain carries TRBV28 and TRBJ1-5, with TRBD1 as a possible D gene (6 bases). V lost 7 bases and J lost 1, with 11 bases in between. Per germline, CDR1 MDHEN and CDR2 SYDVKM. This CDR3 is built from 14 residues. The CDR3 DNA reads TGTGCCAGCAAACAACAGGGAAGCAATCAGCCCCAGCATTTT. This codes for CASKQQGSNQPQHF.

In this sample, this clone turned up once. The chain is built from TRBV27 and TRBJ2-3; 10 bases match TRBD2. CDR3 length: 16 amino acids. CDR1 and CDR2 (germline): MNHEY, SMNVEV (reference sequence). After removal of 5 bases from V and 5 bases from J, the junction contained 10 bases not matched to a gene. CDR3 residues: CASSPNSGGRGDTQYF. The CDR3, as DNA: TGTGCCAGCAGTCCCAATAGCGGGGGGCGGGGAGATACGCAGTATTTT.

CDR3 loop: CASSLQDRVWGTDTQYF. The CDR3 DNA is TGCGCCAGCAGCTTGCAAGACAGGGTTTGGGGCACAGATACGCAGTATTTT. The V call is TRBV5-1, the J call TRBJ2-3, with TRBD1 matching 7 bases. CDR3 length: 17 residues. The trim removed 1 base at V and 1 base at J, leaving 9 bases unmatched. The germline V gene encodes CDR1 SGHRS and CDR2 YFSETQ.

The chain is built from TRBV7-2 and TRBJ2-7; D is possibly TRBD2 (6 bases). Trimming pared 0 bases from V and 1 base from J, leaving 19 bases between. The CDR3 contains 18 residues. The germline V gene has CDR1 SGHTA and CDR2 FQGNSA. In DNA form, the CDR3 reads TGTGCCAGCAGCTTAGCGCCCAGCGGGCGAGACTTTTCCTACGAGCAGTACTTC. Encoded protein: CASSLAPSGRDFSYEQYF.

The chain recombines TRBV5-6 with TRBJ1-2, with D possibly being TRBD1 (5 bases). Germline assignment: CDR1 SGHDT and CDR2 YYEEEE. Trimming pared 0 bases from V and 3 bases from J, leaving 9 bases between. The CDR3 contains 14 residues. CDR3 sequence (DNA): TGTGCCAGCAGCTTGGAGGGGTTGGACTATGGCTACACCTTC. This sequence encodes CASSLEGLDYGYTF.

The V and J genes are TRBV11-3 and TRBJ2-7; D is perhaps TRBD2 (5 bases). V lost 0 bases, J lost 7 bases, and 13 bases lay in between. This CDR3 comprises 14 residues. Germline CDR1 SGHNT, CDR2 YENEEA. In DNA, the CDR3 is TGTGCCAGCAGCTTAGATTCCGGGGTCGGGGAGCAGTACTTC. It is translated as CASSLDSGVGEQYF.

This clone has a handful of counts. CDR3 nucleotides: TGTGCCAGCAGCTTACCCGGGGGGCCTTACAATGAGCAGTTCTTC. Protein product: CASSLPGGPYNEQFF. This chain uses TRBV7-9 with TRBJ2-1, with D maybe TRBD2 (7 bases). Trimming stripped 2 bases from V and 4 bases from J, with 12 bases between. The CDR3 totals 15 residues. Germline CDR1 reads SEHNR; CDR2 reads FQNEAQ (reference sequence). The full variable domain, in which reference TRBV7-9 and TRBJ2-1 provide the parts outside the CDR3, is DTGVSQNPRHKITKRGQNVTFRCDPISEHNRLYWYRQTLGQGPEFLTYFQNEAQLEKSRLLSDRFSAERPKGSFSTLEIQRTEQGDSAMYLCASSLPGGPYNEQFFGPGTRLTVL.

The V call is TRBV19, the J call TRBJ2-2; 7 nucleotides align to TRBD1. Per the germline V gene, CDR1 is LNHDA and CDR2 is SQIVND (reference sequence). V was clipped by 2 bases and J by 5 bases; unmatched bases: 5. The CDR3 has 15 amino acids. CDR3 residues: CASSIMAGGTGELFF. The CDR3 DNA reads as TGTGCCAGTAGTATAATGGCAGGGGGAACCGGGGAGCTGTTTTTT.

The chain has TRBV29-1 and TRBJ1-2; D perhaps matches TRBD1 (6 bases). The CDR3 runs to 14 residues. V dropped 1 base and J dropped 3 bases, with 12 bases sitting between them. CDR1 SQVTM and CDR2 ANQGSEA come from the germline V gene. The CDR3 DNA reads as TGCAGCGTTGAAGGGACAGTCGATGACTATGGCTACACCTTC. It encodes CSVEGTVDDYGYTF.

The V and J genes are TRBV28 and TRBJ2-6, with D unclear. The CDR3 has 15 residues. V was trimmed by 4 bases and J by 4 bases, leaving 11 bases between them. Germline V gene sequence: CDR1 MDHEN, CDR2 SYDVKM. CDR3 residues: CASSSNGRGANVLTF. The CDR3 DNA follows: TGTGCCAGCAGTTCGAACGGGCGCGGGGCCAACGTCCTGACTTTC. The full variable domain, with the rest looked up from reference TRBV28 and TRBJ2-6, is DVKVTQSSRYLVKRTGEKVFLECVQDMDHENMFWYRQDPGLGLRLIYFSYDVKMKEKGDIPEGYSVSREKKERFSLILESASTNQTSMYLCASSSNGRGANVLTFGAGSRLTVL.

This clone occurred once. The chain carries TRBV14 and TRBJ2-6; a possible D gene is TRBD1 (6 bases). Trimming cost V 7 bases and J 0 bases, with 10 bases left between them. The CDR3 length is 15 residues. Germline V CDR1 and CDR2: SGHDN, FVKESK. The CDR3 DNA reads as TGTGCCAGCAAGTCAGGGGTCTCTGGGGCCAACGTCCTGACTTTC. This gives the protein CASKSGVSGANVLTF.

The chain couples TRBV27 to TRBJ1-2, with D possibly being TRBD1 (5 bases). Germline CDR1 MNHEY, CDR2 SMNVEV (reference sequence). This CDR3 has 15 residues. Trimming stripped 5 bases from V and 6 bases from J, with 19 bases between. This CDR3 is CASSPTPPGPNGYTF. The CDR3 DNA follows: TGTGCCAGCAGTCCAACGCCTCCGGGGCCTAATGGCTACACCTTC.

The chain recombines TRBV29-1 with TRBJ1-2, with a weak D call TRBD1 (5 bases). Trimming pared 0 bases from V and 4 bases from J, leaving 6 bases between. Germline assignment: CDR1 SQVTM and CDR2 ANQGSEA. The CDR3 spans 12 residues. Written as DNA, the CDR3 is TGCAGCGTTGAAGAAGGGGTCTATGGCTACACCTTC. Encoded protein: CSVEEGVYGYTF. The variable domain in full, completed from reference TRBV29-1 and TRBJ1-2, reads SAVISQKPSRDICQRGTSLTIQCQVDSQVTMMFWYRQQPGQSLTLIATANQGSEATYESGFVIDKFPISRPNLTFSTLTVSNMSPEDSSIYLCSVEEGVYGYTFGSGTRLTVV.

The genes are TRBV6-1 and TRBJ2-7; the D gene is possibly TRBD1 (6 bases). V gave up 1 base and J gave up 5 bases, with 12 bases separating them. Germline V gives CDR1 MNHNS, CDR2 SASEGT. The CDR3 is made up of 14 amino acids. Here the CDR3 DNA reads TGTGCCAGCAGTGAAGTGGTCAGGGGAGACGAGCAGTACTTC. This gives the protein CASSEVVRGDEQYF.

This chain uses TRBV19 with TRBJ1-5; a weak D match, TRBD1 (5 bases). V dropped 4 bases and J dropped 2 bases, with 18 bases sitting between them. The CDR3 covers 17 residues. CDR1 and CDR2 (germline): LNHDA, SQIVND (reference sequence). The chain's CDR3 is CASSTSTPGIGNQPQHF. CDR3 sequence (DNA): TGTGCCAGTAGTACGTCGACCCCAGGGATCGGCAATCAGCCCCAGCATTTT.

The CDR3 sequence is CASSQVVGGAYEQYF. The CDR3 region has the DNA TGTGCCAGCAGCCAAGTAGTCGGGGGGGCCTACGAGCAGTACTTC. This chain joins TRBV14 and TRBJ2-7, with 8 nucleotides matching TRBD2. V lost 1 base and J lost 2; bases outside the gene matches: 4. CDR1 is SGHDN, CDR2 FVKESK, per germline. CDR3 length: 15 amino acids.

This clone has just a few counts. Within the sample, other DNA sequences also encode this same CDR3. The CDR3 protein is CASSPGGNEQFF. CDR3 in DNA: TGTGCCAGCAGCCCGGGGGGTAATGAGCAGTTCTTC. The chain combines TRBV5-5 with TRBJ2-1; 7 bases are shared with TRBD2. The CDR3 is 12 residues long. Trimming at V came to 4 bases and at J to 7 bases, leaving 2 bases not matched to a gene. Germline CDR1 reads SGHKS; CDR2 reads YYEKEE (reference sequence).

This rearrangement joins TRBV7-3 to TRBJ2-2, with D perhaps given as TRBD1 or TRBD2 (5 bases each). Trimming took off 5 bases at V and 4 bases at J, with 8 bases between the two ends. The length of the CDR3 is 13 residues. Germline CDR1 is SGHTA and CDR2 is FQGTGA. The CDR3 loop is CASSQGTTGELFF. CDR3 nucleotides: TGTGCCAGCAGCCAAGGGACCACCGGGGAGCTGTTTTTT.

V gene TRBV7-2 combines with J gene TRBJ2-3, with D tentatively TRBD2 (6 bases). Germline V gene sequence: CDR1 SGHTA, CDR2 FQGNSA. The CDR3 is 15 residues long. V dropped 4 bases and J dropped 0 bases, with 11 bases sitting between them. CDR3 sequence reads: CASSSPTRSTDTQYF. The DNA for the CDR3 is TGTGCCAGCAGCTCGCCGACTAGAAGCACAGATACGCAGTATTTT. The entire variable domain, with the rest obtained from reference TRBV7-2 and TRBJ2-3, is as follows: GAGVSQSPSNKVTEKGKDVELRCDPISGHTALYWYRQSLGQGLEFLIYFQGNSAPDKSGLPSDRFSAERTGGSVSTLTIQRTQQEDSAVYLCASSSPTRSTDTQYFGPGTRLTVL.

This chain connects TRBV7-2 to TRBJ2-5; TRBD2 agrees at 7 bases. The CDR3 is made up of 13 amino acids. V shed 4 bases, J shed 4 bases, and the junction held 3 bases outside the gene matches. In germline, CDR1 is SGHTA, CDR2 FQGNSA. This chain's CDR3 is CASSSTSRETQYF. CDR3 nucleotide sequence: TGTGCCAGCAGCTCGACTAGCCGAGAGACCCAGTACTTC.